The next 13 T cell receptor beta chains were all read from a single sample in a study of brain T cells in children with intractable seizures. Stated time point: blood from clinic visit 5 months post-surgery; TSC patient then seizure free. Repertoires were generated with immunoSEQ multiplex PCR, while TCRdb's copy carries only in-frame clones and drops some. Here the sample spans around 340,000 clones, roughly 92% being singletons. Sequencing was performed on peripheral blood, taken roughly 5 months after surgery. These receptors were taken from a boy younger than two with tuberous sclerosis and intractable seizures.

The CDR3 loop reads CASSQGMKWYF. CDR3 coding DNA: TGTGCCAGCAGCCAAGGGATGAAATGGTACTTC. V is TRBV14 and J is TRBJ2-5; unclear D gene. The CDR3 loop spans 11 amino acids. V lost 1 base to trimming and J lost 13 bases, with 10 bases between them. Looked up from germline, CDR1 is SGHDN and CDR2 is FVKESK.

J is TRBJ1-4 and V is TRBV4-2; 9 nucleotides line up with TRBD1. J was trimmed by 8 bases and V by 4 bases; bases with no gene match: 8. The CDR3 extends over 15 amino acids. The germline V gene encodes CDR1 LGHNA and CDR2 YNFKEQ. DNA for the CDR3: TGTGCCAGCAGCCCTCCGGGACAGGGTAACGAAAAACTGTTTTTT. Translation: CASSPPGQGNEKLFF.

Comments on this clone: Other DNA sequences in this sample translate to the same CDR3. In nucleotides, the CDR3 is TGTGCCAGCAGCCCTATCGGGGGCTCTGGAAACACCATATATTTT. Translated: CASSPIGGSGNTIYF. V and J are TRBV2 and TRBJ1-3, with D possibly matching TRBD1 (5 bases). Germline CDR1 is SNHLY and CDR2 is FYNNEI. The CDR3 extends over 15 amino acids. V lost 6 bases to trimming and J lost 0 bases, with 12 bases between them.

The chain combines TRBV14 with TRBJ2-3; 7 bases map to TRBD2. The CDR3 is 15 residues long. V lost 4 bases, J lost 4 bases, and 8 bases stayed unmatched. Per the germline V gene, CDR1 is SGHDN and CDR2 is FVKESK. The CDR3 DNA is TGTGCCAGCAGCCGGCGAGCGGGGTCCTCAGATACGCAGTATTTT. Its protein product is CASSRRAGSSDTQYF.

The rearrangement uses TRBV5-1 and TRBJ2-5, with D uncertain. Germline loops: CDR1 SGHRS, CDR2 YFSETQ. V lost 4 bases to trimming and J lost 1 base, with 14 bases between them. The CDR3 is 15 amino acids. CDR3 nucleotide sequence: TGCGCCAGCAGCCGTGCGTTGGGGTTCCAAGAGACCCAGTACTTC. Amino acid sequence: CASSRALGFQETQYF.

The chain is built from TRBV19 and TRBJ1-3; D may be TRBD1 (5 bases). V lost 3 bases and J lost 0, with 9 bases in between. Germline values: CDR1 LNHDA, CDR2 SQIVND (reference sequence). The CDR3 totals 15 residues. The CDR3 DNA is TGTGCCAGTAGTATCCCGACAGACTCTGGAAACACCATATATTTT. Residues: CASSIPTDSGNTIYF.

This chain connects TRBV7-9 to TRBJ2-1, with TRBD1 matching 11 bases. V dropped 1 base and J dropped 7; count of bases not matched to a gene: 3. This CDR3 has 15 amino acids. Germline V gives CDR1 SEHNR, CDR2 FQNEAQ (reference sequence). The CDR3 region has the DNA TGTGCCAGCAGCTTAGTGGGGACAGGGGGGAATGAGCAGTTCTTC. It specifies CASSLVGTGGNEQFF.

The chain joins TRBV2 to TRBJ1-2; D is unclear. V was shortened by 1 base and J by 0 bases, with 15 bases between the two germline ends. CDR3 size: 17 residues. Germline values: CDR1 SNHLY, CDR2 FYNNEI. The CDR3 DNA reads as TGTGCCAGCAGTGAAGGTGGGAAAATAAAGGCTAACTATGGCTACACCTTC. Its translation is CASSEGGKIKANYGYTF. Looking up the rest from reference TRBV2 and TRBJ1-2 gives the full variable domain: EPEVTQTPSHQVTQMGQEVILRCVPISNHLYFYWYRQILGQKVEFLVSFYNNEISEKSEIFDDQFSVERPDGSNFTLKIRSTKLEDSAMYFCASSEGGKIKANYGYTFGSGTRLTVV.

J is TRBJ2-3 and V is TRBV6-5; 11 nucleotides agree with TRBD2. Germline loops: CDR1 MNHEY, CDR2 SVGAGI. J gave up 4 bases and V 5 bases, and 5 bases lay outside the gene matches. CDR3 length: 15 residues. This chain's CDR3 is CASSLLAGAPDTQYF. In DNA, the CDR3 is TGTGCCAGCAGTCTACTAGCGGGAGCCCCAGATACGCAGTATTTT.

The rearrangement joins TRBV24-1 to TRBJ1-1, with D tentatively TRBD1 (5 bases). The CDR3 is 15 amino acids. The V gene's germline CDR1 is KGHDR and CDR2 SFDVKD. V was shortened by 3 bases and J by 1 base, with 11 bases between the two germline ends. The CDR3 is CATSDGWGTNTEAFF. CDR3 nucleotide sequence: TGTGCCACCAGTGATGGTTGGGGCACGAACACTGAAGCTTTCTTT.

The genes are TRBV6-4 and TRBJ2-1, with TRBD2 matching over 7 bases. The germline CDR1 and CDR2 sequences are MRHNA and SNTAGT. The CDR3 is 15 residues long. With V trimmed by 3 bases and J by 2 bases, 4 bases remained unmatched. The CDR3 nucleotides are TGTGCCAGCAGTGAGGTACTAGCGCCCTACAATGAGCAGTTCTTC. Translating gives CASSEVLAPYNEQFF.

The genes are TRBV11-2 and TRBJ2-2; no firm D call. This CDR3 contains 16 residues. V lost 5 bases to trimming and J lost 1 base, with 14 bases between them. Germline loops: CDR1 SGHAT, CDR2 FQNNGV. The CDR3 loop is CASSPFRLQNTGELFF. Written as DNA, the CDR3 is TGTGCCAGCAGCCCCTTTAGACTGCAGAACACCGGGGAGCTGTTTTTT.

This clone was observed once. V and J are TRBV7-2 and TRBJ2-5; either TRBD1 or TRBD2 may supply D (5 bases each). This CDR3 is built from 15 residues. Looked up from germline, CDR1 is SGHTA and CDR2 is FQGNSA. V shed 4 bases and J shed 1 base, with 13 bases lying between them. The CDR3 DNA reads TGTGCCAGCAGCTACCCCGGGACGGCCCAAGAGACCCAGTACTTC. Translated, it gives CASSYPGTAQETQYF.